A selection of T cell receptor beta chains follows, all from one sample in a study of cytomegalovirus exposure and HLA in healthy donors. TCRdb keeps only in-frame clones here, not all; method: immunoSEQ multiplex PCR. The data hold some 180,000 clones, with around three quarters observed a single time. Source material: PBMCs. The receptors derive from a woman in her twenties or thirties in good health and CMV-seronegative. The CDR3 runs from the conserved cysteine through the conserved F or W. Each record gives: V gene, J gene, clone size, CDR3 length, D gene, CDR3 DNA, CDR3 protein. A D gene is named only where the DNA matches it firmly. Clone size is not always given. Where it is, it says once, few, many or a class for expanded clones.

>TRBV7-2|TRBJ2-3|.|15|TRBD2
TGTGCCAGCAGCTCGCTAGCGGGGGGCACAGATACGCAGTATTTT
CASSSLAGGTDTQYF
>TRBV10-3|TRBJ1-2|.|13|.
TGTGCCATCAGTGAGTACAGATCCTATGGCTACACCTTC
CAISEYRSYGYTF
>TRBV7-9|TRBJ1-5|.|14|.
TGTGCCAGCAGCTTTAGGGGTGACGATCAGCCCCAGCATTTT
CASSFRGDDQPQHF
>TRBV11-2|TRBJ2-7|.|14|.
TGTGCCAGCAGCCCTTCCGGCGGGGCGATGGAGCAGTACTTC
CASSPSGGAMEQYF
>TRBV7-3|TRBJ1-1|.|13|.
TGTGCCAGCAGGCCGTCGGGGAACACTGAAGCTTTCTTT
CASRPSGNTEAFF
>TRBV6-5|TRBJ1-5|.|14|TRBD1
TGTGCCAGCAGGGGGACAGGGGGCATTCAGCCCCAGCATTTT
CASRGTGGIQPQHF
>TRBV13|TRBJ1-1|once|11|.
TGTGCCAGCAGCCATAACACTGAAGCTTTCTTT
CASSHNTEAFF
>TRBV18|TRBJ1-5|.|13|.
TGTGCCAGCTCACCCCAGAGCAATCAGCCCCAGCATTTT
CASSPQSNQPQHF
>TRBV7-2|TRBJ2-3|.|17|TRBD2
TGTGCCAGCAGCTTCCATCGGGAAGCGGGGGCCGGAGATACGCAGTATTTT
CASSFHREAGAGDTQYF
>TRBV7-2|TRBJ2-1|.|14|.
TGTGCCAGCAGCTATAAGACATTTGGGAATGAGCAGTTCTTC
CASSYKTFGNEQFF
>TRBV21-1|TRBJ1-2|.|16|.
TGTGCCAGCAGCAACGGGATCGGACGGTTCTCTAGGGGCTACACCTTC
CASSNGIGRFSRGYTF
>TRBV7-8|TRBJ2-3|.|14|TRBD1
TGTGCCAGCAACTACAGGGGGCGTGAAGATACGCAGTATTTT
CASNYRGREDTQYF
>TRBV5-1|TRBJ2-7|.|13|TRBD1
TGCGCCAGCAGCTTGAAGACAGGGTACGAGCAGTACTTC
CASSLKTGYEQYF
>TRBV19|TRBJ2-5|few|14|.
TGTGCCAGTAGTATGTGGGGCGTCCCAGAGACCCAGTACTTC
CASSMWGVPETQYF
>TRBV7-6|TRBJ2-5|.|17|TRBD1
TGTGCCAGCAGCTTAGGTCCCCGGAACAGGGGGCAAGAGACCCAGTACTTC
CASSLGPRNRGQETQYF
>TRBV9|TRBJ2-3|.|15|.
TGTGCCAGCAATCCCAGAGGGGGGGCAACAGATACGCAGTATTTT
CASNPRGGATDTQYF
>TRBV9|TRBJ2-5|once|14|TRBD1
TGTGCCAGCAGCCCGACAGGGATCCAAGAGACCCAGTACTTC
CASSPTGIQETQYF
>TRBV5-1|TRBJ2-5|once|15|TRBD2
TGCGCCAGCAGCGGGACCGGGACTAGTGGAGAGACCCAGTACTTC
CASSGTGTSGETQYF
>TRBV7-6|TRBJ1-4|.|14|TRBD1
TGTGCCAGCAGCTTGGGGACAGGGCACGAAAAACTGTTTTTT
CASSLGTGHEKLFF
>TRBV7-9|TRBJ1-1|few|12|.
TGTGCCAGCAGCCCCACAGGGACTGAAGCTTTCTTT
CASSPTGTEAFF
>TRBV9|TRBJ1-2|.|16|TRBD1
TGTGCCAGCAGCGTAGCCAGGACAGGGGGTGGATATGGCTACACCTTC
CASSVARTGGGYGYTF
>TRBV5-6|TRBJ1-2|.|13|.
TGTGCCAGCAGCTTGGGGGCAGGGTATGGCTACACCTTC
CASSLGAGYGYTF
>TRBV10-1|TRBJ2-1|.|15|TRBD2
TGCGCCAGCAGTGACTCGGCGGGGGTCAGGAATGAGCAGTTCTTC
CASSDSAGVRNEQFF
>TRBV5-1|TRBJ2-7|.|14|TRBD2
TGCGCCAGCAGCTTGGTGCGCGGGAGTCGAGAGCAGTACTTC
CASSLVRGSREQYF
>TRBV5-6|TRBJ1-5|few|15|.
TGTGCCAGCAGCCGAAACACAGGGTACATCCAGCCCCAGCATTTT
CASSRNTGYIQPQHF
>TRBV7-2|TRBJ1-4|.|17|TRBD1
TGTGCCAGCAGCTTGGGCGGCCAGGGGGCTTTCAATGAAAAACTGTTTTTT
CASSLGGQGAFNEKLFF
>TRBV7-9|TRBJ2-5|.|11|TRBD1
TGTGCCAGCCAGGGGGAAGAGACCCAGTACTTC
CASQGEETQYF
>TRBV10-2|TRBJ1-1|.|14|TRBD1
TGCGCCAGCGATACCGGGACAGACAACACTGAAGCTTTCTTT
CASDTGTDNTEAFF
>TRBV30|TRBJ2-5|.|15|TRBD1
TGTGCCTGGAGCGCAGGGACAGGGTACCAAGAGACCCAGTACTTC
CAWSAGTGYQETQYF
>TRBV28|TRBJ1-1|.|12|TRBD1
TGTGCCAGCATTCCAGAGACAGGGGGAGCTTTCTTT
CASIPETGGAFF
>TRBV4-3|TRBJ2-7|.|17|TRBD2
TGCGCCAGCAGCCAAGATCTTACGGGACTACCCTCCTACGAGCAGTACTTC
CASSQDLTGLPSYEQYF
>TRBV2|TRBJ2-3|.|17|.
TGTGCCAGCAGTGTAAATATGGAGACGTCGCACACAGATACGCAGTATTTT
CASSVNMETSHTDTQYF
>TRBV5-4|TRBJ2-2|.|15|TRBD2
TGTGCCAGCAGCTTGGCGGGGGGGAACACCGGGGAGCTGTTTTTT
CASSLAGGNTGELFF
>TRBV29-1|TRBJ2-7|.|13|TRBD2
TGCAGCGTTCTAGCGGGGGGGAACTACGAGCAGTACTTC
CSVLAGGNYEQYF
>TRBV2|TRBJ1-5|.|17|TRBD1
TGTGCCAGCACCGAAGTCCGGGACAGGGTAAGGCAACAGCCCCAGCATTTT
CASTEVRDRVRQQPQHF
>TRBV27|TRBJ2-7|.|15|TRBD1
TGTGCCAGCAGTGGGCGGGACAGGACGGGGTACGAGCAGTACTTC
CASSGRDRTGYEQYF
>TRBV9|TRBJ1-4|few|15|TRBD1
TGTGCCAGCAGCGTAGACGGGACAGGGGATGAAAAACTGTTTTTT
CASSVDGTGDEKLFF
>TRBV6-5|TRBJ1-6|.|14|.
TGTGCCAGCAGCCGAGGGAACCCGAATTCACCCCTCCACTTT
CASSRGNPNSPLHF
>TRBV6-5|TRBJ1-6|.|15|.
TGTGCCAGCAGTTCCCTTAAAGGGGTCGTTTCACCCCTCCACTTT
CASSSLKGVVSPLHF
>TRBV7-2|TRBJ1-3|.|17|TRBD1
TGTGCCAGCAGCCCCAGGACAGGCTTACTATCTGGAAACACCATATATTTT
CASSPRTGLLSGNTIYF
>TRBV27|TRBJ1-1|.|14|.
TGTGCCAGCAGTTTAGTCCGGGAGAACACTGAAGCTTTCTTT
CASSLVRENTEAFF
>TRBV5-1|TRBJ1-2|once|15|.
TGCGCCAGCAGCTTGGGCCAGTTCGTAAACTATGGCTACACCTTC
CASSLGQFVNYGYTF
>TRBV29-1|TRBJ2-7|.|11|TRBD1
TGCAGCGCGACAGGGATCTACGAGCAGTACTTC
CSATGIYEQYF
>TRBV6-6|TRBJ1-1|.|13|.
TGTGCCAGCATCTTAGGGGCAAGCCTCGAGGCTTTCTTT
CASILGASLEAFF
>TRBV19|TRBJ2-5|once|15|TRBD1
TGTGCCAGTAGTGCCTACAGGGGTATGGGAGAGACCCAGTACTTC
CASSAYRGMGETQYF